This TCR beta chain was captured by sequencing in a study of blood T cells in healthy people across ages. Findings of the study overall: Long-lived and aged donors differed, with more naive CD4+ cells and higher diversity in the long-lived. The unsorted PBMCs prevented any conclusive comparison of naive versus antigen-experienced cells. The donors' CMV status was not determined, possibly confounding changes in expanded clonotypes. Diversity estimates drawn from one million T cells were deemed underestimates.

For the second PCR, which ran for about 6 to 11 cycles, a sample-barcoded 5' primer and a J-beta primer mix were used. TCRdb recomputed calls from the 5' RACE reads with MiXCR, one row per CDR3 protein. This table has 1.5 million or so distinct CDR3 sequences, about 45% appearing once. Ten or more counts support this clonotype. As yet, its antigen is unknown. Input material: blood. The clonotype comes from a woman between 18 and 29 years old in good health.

The CDR3 is CASSYSTRGGNQPQHF. DNA for the CDR3: TGTGCCAGCAGTTACTCGACCCGTGGCGGCAATCAGCCCCAGCATTTT. This chain joins TRBV6-2 or TRBV6-3 and TRBJ1-5; no clear D. Trimming pared 0 bases from V and 2 bases from J, leaving 11 bases between. Per the germline V gene, CDR1 is MNHEY and CDR2 is SVGEGT. This CDR3 has 16 amino acids.